The rows below give T cell receptor beta chains drawn from one sample of a study of T-cell reconstitution after alpha-beta-depleted transplantation in children. TCRdb called the PCR reads again in MiXCR, with one record for every CDR3 protein. Of about 980,000 distinct CDR3 sequences listed, about 31% were seen once; the top ten hold 28%. Sequenced material: PBMCs, mostly from graft donor cells, taken 360 days after TCRalphabeta/CD19-depleted stem cell transplant. Receptors were obtained from a boy younger than two who had a stem cell transplant for SCID, so the T cells may come from the graft donor. CDR3s include the opening cysteine and the closing phenylalanine or tryptophan. Fields, in order: CDR3 length, clone size, J gene, V gene, D gene, CDR3 protein, CDR3 DNA. A D gene is named only where the DNA matches it firmly. Size is omitted from some rows. Given values are once, few, many or a class for expanded clones.

cdr3_length: 13; clone_size: few; j_call: TRBJ2-3; v_call: TRBV9; d_call: TRBD1; cdr3_aa: CASRDNRGDTQYF; cdr3_nt: TGTGCCAGCAGGGATAACAGGGGCGATACGCAGTATTTT
cdr3_length: 15; clone_size: few; j_call: TRBJ2-1; v_call: TRBV7-8; d_call: TRBD1; cdr3_aa: CASSLGTVGVNEQFF; cdr3_nt: TGTGCCAGCAGCTTGGGGACAGTGGGTGTCAATGAGCAGTTCTTC
cdr3_length: 16; clone_size: .; j_call: TRBJ1-3; v_call: TRBV4-1; d_call: .; cdr3_aa: CASSQDVWGRGNTIYF; cdr3_nt: TGCGCCAGCAGCCAAGATGTCTGGGGGAGAGGAAACACCATATATTTT
cdr3_length: 14; clone_size: .; j_call: TRBJ2-2; v_call: TRBV10-3; d_call: .; cdr3_aa: CAIREQGFDGELFF; cdr3_nt: TGTGCCATCAGAGAACAGGGTTTTGACGGGGAGCTGTTTTTT
cdr3_length: 14; clone_size: .; j_call: TRBJ1-2; v_call: TRBV28; d_call: .; cdr3_aa: CASSLTGHLYGYTF; cdr3_nt: TGTGCCAGCAGTTTGACCGGACACCTCTATGGCTACACCTTC
cdr3_length: 17; clone_size: .; j_call: TRBJ2-3; v_call: TRBV7-8; d_call: TRBD1; cdr3_aa: CASSNQYGRGRTDTQYF; cdr3_nt: TGTGCCAGCAGCAACCAATACGGCAGGGGGCGAACAGATACGCAGTATTTT
cdr3_length: 12; clone_size: .; j_call: TRBJ2-4; v_call: TRBV11-2; d_call: .; cdr3_aa: CASSLIWGIQYF; cdr3_nt: TGTGCCAGCAGCTTAATTTGGGGCATTCAGTACTTC
cdr3_length: 12; clone_size: .; j_call: TRBJ2-7; v_call: TRBV20-1; d_call: .; cdr3_aa: CSASPDSLRGVF; cdr3_nt: TGCAGTGCTAGCCCGGACAGCTTGAGGGGCGTGTTC
cdr3_length: 13; clone_size: few; j_call: TRBJ2-7; v_call: TRBV5-1; d_call: TRBD1; cdr3_aa: CASSITGAWEQYF; cdr3_nt: TGCGCCAGCAGCATTACAGGGGCGTGGGAGCAGTACTTC
cdr3_length: 16; clone_size: few; j_call: TRBJ2-4; v_call: TRBV2; d_call: .; cdr3_aa: CASSGPGQSANPIQYF; cdr3_nt: TGTGCCAGCAGCGGTCCTGGACAGTCGGCTAACCCCATTCAGTACTTC
cdr3_length: 16; clone_size: .; j_call: TRBJ2-5; v_call: TRBV11-2; d_call: TRBD2; cdr3_aa: CASSAWTSGELETQYF; cdr3_nt: TGTGCCAGCAGCGCTTGGACTAGCGGGGAATTGGAGACCCAGTACTTC
cdr3_length: 14; clone_size: .; j_call: TRBJ1-4; v_call: TRBV27; d_call: TRBD1; cdr3_aa: CASSPNRGGEKLFF; cdr3_nt: TGTGCCAGCAGCCCGAACAGGGGCGGTGAAAAACTGTTTTTT
cdr3_length: 15; clone_size: .; j_call: TRBJ2-7; v_call: TRBV18; d_call: TRBD2; cdr3_aa: CASSPGGLEGSEQYF; cdr3_nt: TGTGCCAGCTCACCGGGAGGACTAGAGGGTTCCGAGCAGTACTTC
cdr3_length: 17; clone_size: .; j_call: TRBJ2-2; v_call: TRBV18; d_call: .; cdr3_aa: CASSPPGTPGNTGELFF; cdr3_nt: TGTGCCAGCTCACCCCCAGGGACTCCGGGAAATACCGGGGAGCTGTTTTTT
cdr3_length: 13; clone_size: .; j_call: TRBJ2-1; v_call: TRBV29-1; d_call: .; cdr3_aa: CSVSTRPYNEQFF; cdr3_nt: TGCAGCGTGTCGACAAGACCCTACAATGAGCAGTTCTTC
cdr3_length: 17; clone_size: .; j_call: TRBJ2-7; v_call: TRBV4-1; d_call: .; cdr3_aa: CASSQVIPRVTSYEQYF; cdr3_nt: TGCGCCAGCAGCCAAGTGATCCCCAGGGTCACCTCCTACGAGCAGTACTTC
cdr3_length: 15; clone_size: .; j_call: TRBJ2-7; v_call: TRBV12-3/TRBV12-4; d_call: TRBD1; cdr3_aa: CASSRKGQGPYEQYF; cdr3_nt: TGTGCCAGCAGTCGCAAGGGACAGGGCCCCTACGAGCAGTACTTC
cdr3_length: 16; clone_size: .; j_call: TRBJ2-3; v_call: TRBV4-3; d_call: TRBD2; cdr3_aa: CASSPGTSGVVDTQYF; cdr3_nt: TGCGCCAGCAGCCCGGGGACTAGCGGGGTGGTAGATACGCAGTATTTT
cdr3_length: 18; clone_size: .; j_call: TRBJ2-7; v_call: TRBV11-1; d_call: TRBD1; cdr3_aa: CASSLSLIRQGASDEQYF; cdr3_nt: TGTGCCAGCAGCTTATCCCTAATACGACAGGGGGCATCGGACGAGCAGTACTTC
cdr3_length: 13; clone_size: many; j_call: TRBJ2-2; v_call: TRBV7-9; d_call: .; cdr3_aa: CASSLSVTGELFF; cdr3_nt: TGTGCCAGCAGCTTATCTGTTACCGGGGAGCTGTTTTTT
cdr3_length: 17; clone_size: .; j_call: TRBJ2-3; v_call: TRBV4-3; d_call: .; cdr3_aa: CASSQVFAGSGGDTQYF; cdr3_nt: TGCGCCAGCAGCCAAGTCTTTGCGGGGAGCGGAGGGGATACGCAGTATTTT
cdr3_length: 14; clone_size: few; j_call: TRBJ1-6; v_call: TRBV10-3; d_call: .; cdr3_aa: CAISAGDYNSPLHF; cdr3_nt: TGTGCCATCAGCGCCGGGGACTATAATTCACCCCTCCACTTT
cdr3_length: 14; clone_size: few; j_call: TRBJ2-5; v_call: TRBV7-8; d_call: .; cdr3_aa: CASSLVARLETQYF; cdr3_nt: TGTGCCAGCAGCTTAGTCGCCAGGTTGGAGACCCAGTACTTC
cdr3_length: 16; clone_size: .; j_call: TRBJ2-3; v_call: TRBV5-1; d_call: .; cdr3_aa: CASSLYVQGSTDTQYF; cdr3_nt: TGCGCCAGCAGCTTGTATGTGCAGGGGAGCACAGATACGCAGTATTTT
cdr3_length: 16; clone_size: few; j_call: TRBJ2-6; v_call: TRBV12-3/TRBV12-4; d_call: .; cdr3_aa: CASPVGRRSGANVLTF; cdr3_nt: TGTGCCAGCCCTGTGGGGCGCAGATCTGGGGCCAACGTCCTGACTTTC
cdr3_length: 15; clone_size: .; j_call: TRBJ1-1; v_call: TRBV7-2; d_call: .; cdr3_aa: CASSLAGARSTEAFF; cdr3_nt: TGTGCCAGCAGCTTAGCCGGGGCTAGGAGCACTGAAGCTTTCTTT
cdr3_length: 15; clone_size: .; j_call: TRBJ2-1; v_call: TRBV5-1; d_call: TRBD1; cdr3_aa: CASSVGQGFYNEQFF; cdr3_nt: TGCGCCAGCAGCGTAGGACAGGGATTTTACAATGAGCAGTTCTTC
cdr3_length: 14; clone_size: few; j_call: TRBJ2-2; v_call: TRBV12-3/TRBV12-4; d_call: .; cdr3_aa: CASSPGGAGGELFF; cdr3_nt: TGTGCCAGCAGTCCTGGCGGGGCGGGCGGGGAGCTGTTTTTT
cdr3_length: 14; clone_size: few; j_call: TRBJ2-3; v_call: TRBV9; d_call: TRBD2; cdr3_aa: CASTSGGGADTQYF; cdr3_nt: TGTGCCAGCACCAGCGGGGGGGGCGCAGATACGCAGTATTTT
cdr3_length: 16; clone_size: few; j_call: TRBJ2-3; v_call: TRBV27; d_call: TRBD2; cdr3_aa: CASTLSSSGVSDTQYF; cdr3_nt: TGTGCCAGCACTCTGTCGAGTAGCGGGGTAAGCGATACGCAGTATTTT
cdr3_length: 14; clone_size: .; j_call: TRBJ1-2; v_call: TRBV28; d_call: .; cdr3_aa: CASSVLDSNYGYTF; cdr3_nt: TGTGCCAGCAGCGTCCTGGACAGTAACTATGGCTACACCTTC
cdr3_length: 19; clone_size: few; j_call: TRBJ2-6; v_call: TRBV7-8; d_call: .; cdr3_aa: CASSPSRVPYGSGANVLTF; cdr3_nt: TGTGCCAGCAGCCCCTCCCGGGTACCTTATGGCTCTGGGGCCAACGTCCTGACTTTC
cdr3_length: 16; clone_size: few; j_call: TRBJ2-4; v_call: TRBV15; d_call: .; cdr3_aa: CATSSQEWIAKNIQYF; cdr3_nt: TGTGCCACCAGCTCTCAGGAGTGGATAGCCAAAAACATTCAGTACTTC
cdr3_length: 14; clone_size: .; j_call: TRBJ2-2; v_call: TRBV6-5; d_call: .; cdr3_aa: CASSYSPTAGELFF; cdr3_nt: TGTGCCAGCAGTTACTCCCCGACAGCCGGGGAGCTGTTTTTT
cdr3_length: 15; clone_size: .; j_call: TRBJ2-1; v_call: TRBV12-3/TRBV12-4; d_call: .; cdr3_aa: CASSLPLTYQDEQFF; cdr3_nt: TGTGCCAGCAGTCTCCCCCTGACTTACCAGGATGAGCAGTTCTTC
cdr3_length: 17; clone_size: few; j_call: TRBJ2-1; v_call: TRBV7-2; d_call: TRBD2; cdr3_aa: CASSYRVRTSGYNEQFF; cdr3_nt: TGTGCCAGCAGCTATAGGGTACGGACTAGCGGTTACAATGAGCAGTTCTTC
cdr3_length: 15; clone_size: .; j_call: TRBJ2-3; v_call: TRBV15; d_call: .; cdr3_aa: CATSRDGPSHPTQYF; cdr3_nt: TGTGCCACCAGCAGAGATGGGCCCTCTCATCCTACGCAGTATTTT
cdr3_length: 14; clone_size: few; j_call: TRBJ2-1; v_call: TRBV20-1; d_call: TRBD2; cdr3_aa: CSARLGTTLEEQFF; cdr3_nt: TGCAGTGCTAGGTTGGGGACTACCCTTGAGGAGCAGTTCTTC
cdr3_length: 13; clone_size: .; j_call: TRBJ2-1; v_call: TRBV20-1; d_call: .; cdr3_aa: CSARAETYNEQFF; cdr3_nt: TGCAGTGCTAGAGCCGAGACGTACAATGAGCAGTTCTTC
cdr3_length: 14; clone_size: .; j_call: TRBJ2-3; v_call: TRBV12-3/TRBV12-4; d_call: TRBD2; cdr3_aa: CASSPGGLSDTQYF; cdr3_nt: TGTGCCAGCAGTCCGGGGGGGCTTTCAGATACGCAGTATTTT
cdr3_length: 12; clone_size: .; j_call: TRBJ2-7; v_call: TRBV29-1; d_call: .; cdr3_aa: CSVEYRPYEQYF; cdr3_nt: TGCAGCGTTGAATACAGACCCTACGAGCAGTACTTC
cdr3_length: 14; clone_size: few; j_call: TRBJ1-1; v_call: TRBV7-9; d_call: .; cdr3_aa: CASSFWVVSTEAFF; cdr3_nt: TGTGCCAGCAGCTTTTGGGTGGTGAGCACTGAAGCTTTCTTT
cdr3_length: 13; clone_size: .; j_call: TRBJ1-2; v_call: TRBV4-1; d_call: .; cdr3_aa: CASSRETRYGYTF; cdr3_nt: TGCGCCAGCAGCCGAGAGACGAGGTACGGCTACACCTTC
cdr3_length: 15; clone_size: few; j_call: TRBJ2-3; v_call: TRBV5-1; d_call: .; cdr3_aa: CASSLRTKVGDTQYF; cdr3_nt: TGCGCCAGCAGCCTAAGGACCAAAGTGGGAGATACGCAGTATTTT
cdr3_length: 13; clone_size: .; j_call: TRBJ1-1; v_call: TRBV7-8; d_call: .; cdr3_aa: CASSFSMFTEAFF; cdr3_nt: TGTGCCAGCAGCTTTTCAATGTTTACTGAAGCTTTCTTT
cdr3_length: 13; clone_size: .; j_call: TRBJ1-3; v_call: TRBV28; d_call: .; cdr3_aa: CASGGIWGNTIYF; cdr3_nt: TGTGCCAGCGGGGGGATTTGGGGAAACACCATATATTTT
cdr3_length: 17; clone_size: once; j_call: TRBJ2-3; v_call: TRBV29-1; d_call: TRBD2; cdr3_aa: CSVEDVTSGRGTDTQYF; cdr3_nt: TGCAGCGTTGAAGATGTCACTAGCGGGCGGGGCACAGATACGCAGTATTTT
cdr3_length: 16; clone_size: few; j_call: TRBJ2-1; v_call: TRBV4-1; d_call: .; cdr3_aa: CASSQLSGPSYNEQFF; cdr3_nt: TGCGCCAGCAGCCAACTTAGCGGACCTTCCTACAATGAGCAGTTCTTC